This is a list of T cell receptor beta chains from one sample in a study of blood T cell repertoires in COVID-19. The method was immunoSEQ multiplex PCR; TCRdb's version includes in-frame clones alone and lacks a portion of them. Among roughly 300,000 clones, more than 70% were seen once, and the ten largest hold about 8%. The sequenced sample was peripheral blood. The receptors shown here come from a woman in her fifties or sixties who had recovered from COVID-19. The CDR3 runs from the conserved cysteine through the conserved F or W. Where a row states a size, it is once, few, many or the class of an expanded clone; other rows omit it.

size,V,J,CDR3
.,TRBV28,TRBJ2-5,CASSFLTLGGEETQYF
.,TRBV7-9,TRBJ1-1,CASSLRATGMNTEAFF
.,TRBV11-1,TRBJ2-5,CASSPNGQGQETQYF
.,TRBV28,TRBJ1-6,CASRQILIDNSPLHF
.,TRBV27,TRBJ2-5,CASAVGQARAQYF
few,TRBV29-1,TRBJ2-7,CSVPQGREQYF
.,TRBV28,TRBJ1-4,CASSLTSGNEKLFF
.,TRBV19,TRBJ2-2,CASSGFAGELFF
.,TRBV19,TRBJ1-1,CASKVTANTEAFF
.,TRBV29-1,TRBJ1-2,CSAIRDNYGYTF
.,TRBV12-3/TRBV12-4,TRBJ1-6,CASSLRVGSPLHF
.,TRBV5-1,TRBJ2-2,CASSLDRVRSGELFF
few,TRBV4-3,TRBJ2-7,CASSQERTGEQYF
.,TRBV10-3,TRBJ1-1,CAIKSAGIDGTEAFF
.,TRBV28,TRBJ1-5,CASSPQTGHQPQHF
few,TRBV6-5,TRBJ2-3,CASTRDRVSDTQYF
.,TRBV6-5,TRBJ2-5,CASRSDRLLETQYF
.,TRBV5-4,TRBJ2-7,CASSITGRSYEQYF
.,TRBV6-4,TRBJ2-2,CASSDSGQAGGELFF